This TCR beta chain was recorded in a study of blood T cell repertoires in COVID-19 (dated by TCRdb to about 2020). Looking at the study overall: Collaborator samples came from the United States, Italy and Spain and covered acute and convalescent phases of COVID-19. The prospective study material was composed of cDNA or gDNA derived from T cells, B-cell-depleted T cells, or PBMCs. A de-identified subject ID, COVID-19 status, age in years and sex were almost always included in the sample metadata. The dataset comprised deeply sampled blood TCRbeta repertoires from subjects exposed to, actively infected with, or recovered from COVID-19. Where available, HLA class I and class II types were obtained from metadata supplied by the sample provider rather than from assay-based typing. The repertoires were released in a freely available public database intended as a resource for research on the immune response to SARS-CoV-2. Samples were obtained from the ongoing ImmuneRACE study (first 160 participants) and from 1,000 to 1,500 subjects provided by 6 global collaborators. Findings and caveats that apply to the study as a whole: How much clinical and demographic metadata was included differed by source and by participant, and the metadata was provided uncurated.

One collaborating source in Seattle enrolled patients while the patients were actively infected and followed the patients over time throughout the course of disease. Whole blood was collected in K2EDTA tubes by collaborating institutions according to the institutions' own protocols. For TCRbeta analysis, collaborators shipped samples as frozen whole blood, isolated PBMCs, or DNA extracted from either of those sample types. This clone was counted a single time. Its antigen is not yet known. Per-base quality was not reported, and no clone a single base away is much larger than it. TCRbeta CDR3 regions were amplified from genomic DNA by means of the immunoSEQ Assay, a bias-controlled multiplex PCR. As for the original processing: The number of nucleated cells in each sample was estimated by amplification of reference gene primers within the assay. Sequence reads were collapsed and filtered to measure the absolute abundance of every unique TCRbeta CDR3 rearrangement. Productive Simpson clonality was computed per sample as the square root of Simpson's diversity index over productive rearrangements. Drawn from immuneACCESS, this table holds only the in-frame rearrangements with V and J called that TCRdb kept. Clones are partly lost; checked studies trace under half to an unresolved V gene and leave the rest unexplained. Clone size and the V and J calls come from that table; the DNA yielded D and trimming. This sample lists over 130,000 clones; around 89% were detected once. About 2.5% of the sample belongs to the ten largest clones.

The junction shows trimming of 3 bases on V and 1 base on J, plus 16 bases between the germline ends. CDR1 SGHNT and CDR2 YYREEE were looked up in the germline V gene (reference sequence). There are 16 amino acids in the CDR3, from cysteine to phenylalanine inclusive. Left in the record is the CDR3 DNA by itself, 48 bases read in frame from the first base. The TCR originated in a human donor with COVID-19, enrolled during active disease. The donor label of this sample is uncertain. The sequenced sample consisted of peripheral blood. Recombination linked TRBV5-4 to TRBJ1-2; the D gene is not confidently resolved. CDR3 loop: CASSSPLEGVNYGYTF. The nucleotide sequence reads TGTGCCAGCAGCTCTCCACTGGAGGGAGTTAACTATGGCTACACCTTC.